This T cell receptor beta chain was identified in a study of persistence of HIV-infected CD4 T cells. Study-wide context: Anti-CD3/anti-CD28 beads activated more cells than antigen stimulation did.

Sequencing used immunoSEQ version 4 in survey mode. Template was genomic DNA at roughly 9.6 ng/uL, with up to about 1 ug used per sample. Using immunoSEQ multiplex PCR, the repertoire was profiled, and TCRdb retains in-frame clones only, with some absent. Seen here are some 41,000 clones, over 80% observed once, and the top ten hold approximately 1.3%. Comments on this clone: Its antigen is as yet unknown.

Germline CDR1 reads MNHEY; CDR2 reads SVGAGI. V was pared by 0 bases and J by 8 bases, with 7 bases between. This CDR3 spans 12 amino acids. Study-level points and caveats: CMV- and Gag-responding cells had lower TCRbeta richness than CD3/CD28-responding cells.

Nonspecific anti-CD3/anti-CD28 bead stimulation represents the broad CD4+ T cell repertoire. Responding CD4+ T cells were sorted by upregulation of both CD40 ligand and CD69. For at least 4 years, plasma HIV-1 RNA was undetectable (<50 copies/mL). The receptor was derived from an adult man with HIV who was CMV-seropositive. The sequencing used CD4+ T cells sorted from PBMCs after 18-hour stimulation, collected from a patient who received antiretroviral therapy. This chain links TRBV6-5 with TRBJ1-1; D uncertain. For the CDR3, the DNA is TGTGCCAGCAGTTACTCCATGGGAGAAGCTTTCTTT. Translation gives CASSYSMGEAFF.